This T cell receptor beta chain was obtained from a study of cytomegalovirus exposure and HLA in healthy donors. 60 Vbeta and 13 Jbeta primers were used in PCR. Profiled with immunoSEQ multiplex PCR; TCRdb holds only in-frame clones, not every one. Here the sample spans 110,000 to 150,000 clones, roughly 85% being singletons. The CDR3 loop spans 15 amino acids. Losses at the gene ends were 0 bases for V and 4 bases for J; bases not matched to a gene: 2. CDR1 and CDR2 from the germline V gene are MGHRA and YSYEKL. As for this clone: Its target is not known.

Study-wide findings and caveats: Judged likely to be a sequencing artifact was a cluster of highly shared sequence variants. Later analysis associated a missense DCLRE1C variant with TCR beta V- and J-gene trimming.

The rearrangement links TRBV4-1 to TRBJ1-5; 8 bases match TRBD1. The sequence was obtained from a woman in her twenties or thirties in good health and CMV-seronegative. Sequenced material: PBMCs. Written as DNA, the CDR3 is TGCGCCAGCAGCCAAGAATACAGGGGGAATCAGCCCCAGCATTTT. It specifies CASSQEYRGNQPQHF.